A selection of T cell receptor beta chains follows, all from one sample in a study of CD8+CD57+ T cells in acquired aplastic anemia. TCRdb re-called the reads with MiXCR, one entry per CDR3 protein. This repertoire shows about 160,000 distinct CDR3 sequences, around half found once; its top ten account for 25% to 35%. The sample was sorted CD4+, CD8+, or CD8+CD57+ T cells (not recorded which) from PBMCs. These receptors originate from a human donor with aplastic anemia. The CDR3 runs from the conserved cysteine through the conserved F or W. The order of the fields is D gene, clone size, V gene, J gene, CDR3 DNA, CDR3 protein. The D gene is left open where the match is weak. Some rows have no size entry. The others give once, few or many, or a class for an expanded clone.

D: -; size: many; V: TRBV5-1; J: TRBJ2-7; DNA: TGCGCCAGCAGCTCCGCGGGAGAGCAGTACTTC; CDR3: CASSSAGEQYF
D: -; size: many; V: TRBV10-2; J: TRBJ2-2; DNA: TGCGCCAGCAGTCACCGGGCTGACGGCGGGGAGCTGTTTTTT; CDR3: CASSHRADGGELFF
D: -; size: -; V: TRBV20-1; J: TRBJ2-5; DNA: TGCAGTGCTGCTAAAGGGAGTATGGAGACCCAGTACTTC; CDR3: CSAAKGSMETQYF
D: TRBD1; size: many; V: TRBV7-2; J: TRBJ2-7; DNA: TGTGCCAGCAGCCCGGGACAGGCAGTCTACGAGCAGTACTTC; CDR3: CASSPGQAVYEQYF
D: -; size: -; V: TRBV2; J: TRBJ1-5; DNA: TGTGCCAGCAGTGAAGGGAACGGCAATCAGCCCCAGCATTTT; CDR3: CASSEGNGNQPQHF
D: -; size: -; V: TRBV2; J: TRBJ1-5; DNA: TGTGCCAGCAGCCCCTTCGGGAGCAATCAGCTCCAGCATTTT; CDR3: CASSPFGSNQLQHF
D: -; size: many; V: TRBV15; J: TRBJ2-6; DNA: TGTGCCACCAGCAGAGACAGGGGAACTGGGGCCAACGTCCTGACTTTC; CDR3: CATSRDRGTGANVLTF
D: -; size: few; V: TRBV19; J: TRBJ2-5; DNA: TGTGCCAGTAGTATGCGGGGCGGGCAAGAGACCCAGTACTTC; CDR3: CASSMRGGQETQYF
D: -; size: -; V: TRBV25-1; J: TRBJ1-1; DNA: TGTGCCAGCAGTGAAATGGGAGGGGGAAGGGCTTTCTTT; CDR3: CASSEMGGGRAFF
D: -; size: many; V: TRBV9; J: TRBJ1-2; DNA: TGTGCCAGCAGCTCAGGGGTAGTTGGTTATGGCTACACCTTC; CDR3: CASSSGVVGYGYTF
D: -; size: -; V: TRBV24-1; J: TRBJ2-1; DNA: TGTGCCACCAGTGGTCGGGGCAATGAGCAGTTCTTC; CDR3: CATSGRGNEQFF
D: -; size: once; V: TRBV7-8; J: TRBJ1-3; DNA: TGTGCCAGCAGCTCGGGGGGCGGAAGCACCATATATTTT; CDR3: CASSSGGGSTIYF
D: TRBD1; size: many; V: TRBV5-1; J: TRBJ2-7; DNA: TGCGCCAGCAGCGGACCCCGACAGGGACCCTACGAGCAGTACTTC; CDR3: CASSGPRQGPYEQYF
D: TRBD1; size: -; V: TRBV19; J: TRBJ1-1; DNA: TGTGCCAGTAGTATAACAGGGGGCGCGAACACTGAAGCTTTCTTT; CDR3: CASSITGGANTEAFF
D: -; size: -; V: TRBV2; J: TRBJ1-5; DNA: TGTGCCAGCAGTCCGGGACACGAGGCACGTCGGCCCCAGCATTTT; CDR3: CASSPGHEARRPQHF
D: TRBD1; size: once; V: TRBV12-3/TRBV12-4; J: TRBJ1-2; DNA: TGTGCCAGCAGTCTTGAGACAGGGGGGTATGGCTACACCTTC; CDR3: CASSLETGGYGYTF
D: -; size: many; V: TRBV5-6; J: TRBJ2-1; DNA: TGTGCCAGTATTAGGGGGGAGGAACACGATGAGCAGTTCTTC; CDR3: CASIRGEEHDEQFF
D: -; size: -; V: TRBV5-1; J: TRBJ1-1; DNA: TGCGCCAGCAGCCCGAAGCAGGGCTCCCTTGTCACTGAAGCTTTCTTT; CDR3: CASSPKQGSLVTEAFF